This TCR beta chain was documented in a study of cytomegalovirus exposure and HLA in healthy donors. Findings and limits, study-wide: The authors considered a cluster of highly shared sequence variants likely to be a sequencing artifact.

A multiplex PCR was run with 60 Vbeta primers and 13 Jbeta primers. Produced via immunoSEQ multiplex PCR; TCRdb's table is partial and in-frame only. The table has about 73,000 clones, 60% to 85% seen once. CDR1 and CDR2 from the germline V gene are LNHDA and SQIVND (reference sequence). The CDR3 is 13 residues long. Trimming removed 4 bases at V and 5 bases at J, with 9 bases between. Nominally healthy donors were sampled, though unrecorded immune exposures were likely. Note on this clone: Antigen unknown. Additional DNA sequences in this sample encode the identical CDR3.

The sample consisted of PBMCs. The chain carries TRBV19 and TRBJ1-5; D possibly corresponds to TRBD1 (6 bases). This TCR derives from a man between 65 and 79 years old in good health and CMV-seronegative. CDR3 sequence reads: CASSTQGDQPQHF. CDR3 in DNA: TGTGCCAGTAGTACACAGGGAGATCAGCCCCAGCATTTT. Full variable domain (rest looked up from reference TRBV19 and TRBJ1-5): DGGITQSPKYLFRKEGQNVTLSCEQNLNHDAMYWYRQDPGQGLRLIYYSQIVNDFQKGDIAEGYSVSREKKESFPLTVTSAQKNPTAFYLCASSTQGDQPQHFGDGTRLSIL.